Listed here are 18 T cell receptor beta chains from one sample, sequenced in a study of graft-versus-host responses after intestinal transplantation. Profiled with immunoSEQ multiplex PCR; TCRdb holds only in-frame clones, not every one. Of 40,000 or so clones listed, over 80% are singletons. Here the sequenced sample was PBMCs, taken less than 1,400 days after transplant. The receptors shown here come from a human patient who received an intestinal transplant, so some T cells may come from the graft donor.

The gene calls are TRBV4-1 and TRBJ1-3; D is undetermined. Germline V gives CDR1 MGHRA, CDR2 YSYEKL. Trimming shortened V by 1 base and J by 3 bases, and 10 bases separated the two germline ends. This CDR3 has 15 residues. The CDR3 coding sequence is TGCGCCAGCAGCCAAGTTTTGGAAGGTGGAAACACCATATATTTT. It translates to CASSQVLEGGNTIYF.

The genes are TRBV9 and TRBJ1-6; D is unclear. V was clipped by 0 bases and J by 7 bases, with 8 bases between them. The CDR3 has 14 residues. Germline values: CDR1 SGDLS, CDR2 YYNGEE. Here the CDR3 DNA reads TGTGCCAGCAGCGTAGGGAAAGCCAATTCACCCCTCCACTTT. Translated: CASSVGKANSPLHF.

This sequence joins TRBV20-1 and TRBJ2-5, with D unclear. V gave up 0 bases and J gave up 5 bases, with 4 bases separating them. This CDR3 has 11 residues. Germline V gene sequence: CDR1 DFQATT, CDR2 SNEGSKA (reference sequence). CDR3 amino acids: CSARDWETQYF. DNA for the CDR3: TGCAGTGCTAGAGATTGGGAGACCCAGTACTTC.

This clone appeared a few times. The chain is built from TRBV6-1 and TRBJ2-1; unclear D gene. This CDR3 contains 16 residues. Looked up from germline, CDR1 is MNHNS and CDR2 is SASEGT. V lost 2 bases and J lost 4, with 15 bases in between. This CDR3 reads CASSEQAHATYNEQFF. In DNA, the CDR3 is TGTGCCAGCAGTGAACAAGCTCACGCAACGTACAATGAGCAGTTCTTC.

The chain couples TRBV6-5 to TRBJ1-6, with D possibly matching TRBD1 (5 bases). This CDR3 comprises 13 residues. Germline values: CDR1 MNHEY, CDR2 SVGAGI. Trimming pared 8 bases from V and 9 bases from J, leaving 14 bases between. The CDR3 DNA reads TGTGCCAGCGGGGACCTACGGGGTTCACCCCTCCACTTT. Protein: CASGDLRGSPLHF.

V and J are TRBV29-1 and TRBJ2-2; D gene unclear. CDR1 and CDR2 from the germline V gene are SQVTM and ANQGSEA. This CDR3 spans 10 amino acids. Trimming removed 6 bases at V and 10 bases at J, with 9 bases between. The CDR3 spells CSVLEVELFF. The CDR3 DNA reads as TGCAGCGTGCTAGAGGTGGAGCTGTTTTTT.

This chain links TRBV5-1 with TRBJ2-1; D might be TRBD2 (5 bases). This CDR3 has 17 amino acids. Germline V gene data show CDR1 as SGHRS and CDR2 as YFSETQ. The germline V and J ends were trimmed by 0 bases and 7 bases, with 20 bases remaining between them. CDR3 region: CASSLVPAIDGLNEQFF. The CDR3 DNA follows: TGCGCCAGCAGCTTGGTGCCAGCGATCGACGGACTTAATGAGCAGTTCTTC.

The rearrangement uses TRBV5-1 and TRBJ2-7, with 12 positions matching TRBD2. The CDR3 is made up of 18 amino acids. The germline CDR1 and CDR2 sequences are SGHRS and YFSETQ. The J segment lost 2 bases and the V segment lost 2 bases, leaving 11 bases of the junction unmatched. The CDR3: CASSFWSVSSGGAYEQYF. The CDR3 nucleotides read TGCGCCAGCAGCTTTTGGTCCGTTTCTAGCGGGGGGGCCTACGAGCAGTACTTC.

On this clone: At one boundary the junction diverges from the germline segment, which might be a read error. The chain carries TRBV9 and TRBJ2-5, with D possibly being TRBD1 (6 bases). The germline gives CDR1 SGDLS, CDR2 YYNGEE. CDR3 length equals 13 residues. CDR3 in amino acids: CASSSNVQGPAHF. DNA of the CDR3: TGTGCCAGCAGCTCGAACGTACAGGGTCCGGCGCACTTC. Combining the CDR3 with reference TRBV9 and TRBJ2-5 gives the whole variable domain DSGVTQTPKHLITATGQRVTLRCSPRSGDLSVYWYQQSLDQGLQFLIQYYNGEERAKGNILERFSAQQFPDLHSELNLSSLELGDSALYFCASSSNVQGPAHFGPGTRLLVL.

The chain couples TRBV18 to TRBJ2-1; 9 nucleotides match TRBD1. The CDR3 totals 15 residues. Trimming removed 3 bases from V and 6 bases from J; junction bases left unmatched: 6. CDR1 is KGHSH, CDR2 LQKENI, per germline. The CDR3 DNA is TGTGCCAGCTCACCGGACAGGGGTGAGGTCAATGAGCAGTTCTTC. Translated: CASSPDRGEVNEQFF.

Points on this clone: Germline and junction disagree at one end, which may indicate a read error. The V call is TRBV28, the J call TRBJ1-1, with a tentative D call TRBD1 (6 bases). The CDR3 spans 11 residues. Germline assignment: CDR1 MDHEN and CDR2 SYDVKM. The CDR3 region has the DNA TGTGCCAGCAGTTCGGGACAAAGCCGCCTCTTT. Its translation is CASSSGQSRLF.

The chain recombines TRBV5-4 with TRBJ1-1; D gene uncertain. V dropped 1 base and J dropped 2 bases, with 9 bases sitting between them. Germline V lookup: CDR1 SGHNT, CDR2 YYREEE (reference sequence). The CDR3 has 14 residues. The CDR3 DNA reads TGTGCCAGCAGCTTGACGACACATAACACTGAAGCTTTCTTT. Its translation: CASSLTTHNTEAFF.

This chain joins TRBV6-1 and TRBJ2-5, with a possible D match to TRBD2 (7 bases). The CDR3 has 15 amino acids. In germline, CDR1 is MNHNS, CDR2 SASEGT. V lost 8 bases, J lost 5 bases, and 21 bases lay in between. CDR3 in DNA: TGTGCCAGCTGGTCTCCAGTGGGAGGGGGGGAGACCCAGTACTTC. Protein sequence: CASWSPVGGGETQYF.

The chain joins TRBV10-1 to TRBJ2-3, with D possibly matching TRBD2 (7 bases). CDR1 is WNHNN, CDR2 SYGVQD, per germline (reference sequence). The CDR3 sequence is 16 residues long. V was pared by 6 bases and J by 5 bases, with 21 bases between. CDR3 nucleotide sequence: TGCGCCAGCAGCCCCATAGGGGGGGGCCGTGAAGATACGCAGTATTTT. Translated, it gives CASSPIGGGREDTQYF.

This clone has a handful of counts. The rearrangement links TRBV2 to TRBJ1-1; D unresolved. From germline, CDR1 is SNHLY and CDR2 FYNNEI. V was clipped by 8 bases and J by 4 bases, with 11 bases between them. The CDR3 is made up of 12 amino acids. CDR3 DNA: TGTGCCAGCGGGGAGGCAACCACTGAAGCTTTCTTT. Protein product: CASGEATTEAFF.

This rearrangement joins TRBV5-1 to TRBJ1-2; TRBD1 matches 8 bases. Germline V CDR1 and CDR2: SGHRS, YFSETQ. V shed 0 bases, J shed 6 bases, and the junction held 7 bases outside the gene matches. The CDR3 totals 15 residues. The CDR3 spells CASSLAGTGTHGYTF. Here the CDR3 DNA reads TGCGCCAGCAGCTTGGCAGGGACAGGAACGCATGGCTACACCTTC.

This clone is deemed medium-sized. The chain joins TRBV19 to TRBJ2-2; TRBD2 aligns across 7 bases. CDR1 and CDR2 (germline): LNHDA, SQIVND (reference sequence). The CDR3 contains 15 residues. Trimming cost V 8 bases and J 3 bases; bases outside gene matches: 9. Written as DNA, the CDR3 is TGTGCCAGTGGCTCGCTAGCGGAGCACACCGGGGAGCTGTTTTTT. This translates into CASGSLAEHTGELFF.

The genes are TRBV28 and TRBJ2-3; TRBD2 might be the D (6 bases). CDR1 is MDHEN and CDR2 is SYDVKM in the germline V gene. V was cut by 5 bases and J by 1 base, with 13 bases left in between. The CDR3 spans 15 residues. Here the CDR3 DNA reads TGTGCCAGCAGTAACCGGGACTCGGGCACAGATACGCAGTATTTT. Translating gives CASSNRDSGTDTQYF.